The 17 T cell receptor beta chains below all came from one sample that was sequenced in a study of identical twins. MiXCR, applied by TCRdb to the 5' RACE reads, yields one record per CDR3 protein. The sample includes under 900,000 distinct CDR3 sequences, 9% to 15% of them seen just once. This sample was also put to use in a study of yellow fever vaccine responses in identical twins.

Material for sequencing was PBMCs. The receptors were gathered from a young woman in good health.

V and J are TRBV3-1 and TRBJ2-3; TRBD2 might be the D (6 bases). The CDR3 covers 15 residues. The V end was cut by 4 bases, the J end by 2 bases, with 13 bases between. Germline V gene lookup returns CDR1 LGHDT and CDR2 YNNKEL (reference sequence). The CDR3, as DNA: TGTGCCAGCAGCCCCGGGACTGCCGCCACAGATACGCAGTATTTT. This sequence encodes CASSPGTAATDTQYF.

The chain uses TRBV5-1 and TRBJ2-1; D possibly corresponds to TRBD2 (5 bases). Germline CDR1 and CDR2: SGHRS and YFSETQ. Trimming removed 4 bases at V and 0 bases at J, with 17 bases between. The CDR3 is made up of 17 amino acids. The CDR3 DNA is TGCGCCAGCAGCCCCGACCTAGCTGTTAGCTCCTACAATGAGCAGTTCTTC. Translating gives CASSPDLAVSSYNEQFF.

This clonotype was recorded at least ten times. The rearrangement joins TRBV12-3 or TRBV12-4 to TRBJ1-1, with a weak D call TRBD1 (5 bases). This CDR3 spans 14 amino acids. V was clipped by 6 bases and J by 3 bases, with 14 bases between them. As DNA, the CDR3 is TGTGCCAGCAGGTCTGGGGGAGCGTACACTGAAGCTTTCTTT. Translating gives CASRSGGAYTEAFF.

The table lists this clonotype with a few counts. This chain links TRBV7-9 with TRBJ2-7; 8 nucleotides agree with TRBD2. Trimming cost V 1 base and J 2 bases; bases outside gene matches: 10. The CDR3 length is 17 residues. The V gene's germline CDR1 is SEHNR and CDR2 FQNEAQ (reference sequence). The CDR3 spells CASSLGLGLAETYEQYV. The CDR3 nucleotides read TGTGCCAGCAGCTTAGGCCTCGGACTAGCAGAGACCTACGAGCAGTACGTC.

The chain uses TRBV12-3 or TRBV12-4 and TRBJ1-4; no clear D. The CDR3 consists of 14 residues. Trimming removed 6 bases at V and 7 bases at J, with 15 bases between. The CDR3 DNA is TGTGCCAGCAGCCCCCAGGCGGCGGGTGAAAAACTGTTTTTT. It encodes CASSPQAAGEKLFF.

The V gene is TRBV6-5, the J gene TRBJ1-1; D is undetermined. Germline CDR1 reads MNHEY; CDR2 reads SVGAGI. The CDR3 has 13 residues. The V gene lost 2 bases and the J gene lost 3 bases, with 7 bases spanning the gap. The CDR3, as DNA: TGTGCCAGCAGTTACAGGGTGGACACTGAAGCTTTCTTT. Encoded protein: CASSYRVDTEAFF.

V is TRBV18 and J is TRBJ2-1, with a weak D call TRBD2 (6 bases). CDR3 length equals 12 residues. The germline V gene encodes CDR1 KGHSH and CDR2 LQKENI. Between the trimmed V and J ends, which lost 5 bases and 10 bases, there was a span of 12 bases. This CDR3 reads CASSTGELEQFF. For the CDR3, the DNA is TGTGCCAGCTCAACGGGGGAGCTGGAGCAGTTCTTC.

The V and J genes are TRBV20-1 and TRBJ2-3, with D hard to call. The CDR3 covers 12 residues. V dropped 3 bases and J dropped 6 bases, with 10 bases sitting between them. Per germline, CDR1 DFQATT and CDR2 SNEGSKA (reference sequence). CDR3 residues: CSARTRVDTQYF. CDR3 nucleotide sequence: TGCAGTGCTAGGACCCGCGTCGATACGCAGTATTTT.

This clonotype was seen a handful of times. CDR3 DNA: TGCGCCAGCAGTCCTCATCGACAGGGCTCCGAGCAGTACGTC. This encodes CASSPHRQGSEQYV. The chain combines TRBV23-1 with TRBJ2-7; TRBD1 matches 7 bases. TRBV23-1 is an ORF for which the function is uncertain. J lost 6 bases, V lost 4 bases, and 9 bases had no gene match. The CDR3 has 14 amino acids.

The rearrangement joins TRBV15 to TRBJ2-5; D call uncertain. The V and J ends lost 1 base and 2 bases respectively, with 14 bases between them. The CDR3 extends over 16 amino acids. Germline assignment: CDR1 LNHNV and CDR2 YYDKDF (reference sequence). CDR3 nucleotide sequence: TGTGCCACCAGCAGAGTACCCATCCAGACTCAAGAGACCCAGTACTTC. Residues: CATSRVPIQTQETQYF. The full variable domain, completed using reference TRBV15 and TRBJ2-5, is DAMVIQNPRYQVTQFGKPVTLSCSQTLNHNVMYWYQQKSSQAPKLLFHYYDKDFNNEADTPDNFQSRRPNTSFCFLDIRSPGLGDTAMYLCATSRVPIQTQETQYFGPGTRLLVL.

In its sample, this clonotype was seen many times. The chain has TRBV3-1 and TRBJ2-3, with D possibly being TRBD1 or TRBD2 (5 bases each). The CDR3 covers 14 residues. From germline, CDR1 is LGHDT and CDR2 YNNKEL (reference sequence). The V and J ends lost 4 bases and 2 bases respectively, with 10 bases between them. CDR3 residues: CASSPGTLTDTQYF. CDR3 nucleotide sequence: TGTGCCAGCAGCCCCGGGACCCTCACAGATACGCAGTATTTT.

The rearrangement uses TRBV12-3 or TRBV12-4 and TRBJ1-4; D perhaps matches TRBD1 (5 bases). This CDR3 region has 15 residues. Trimming cost V 5 bases and J 8 bases, with 18 bases left between them. The CDR3 DNA follows: TGTGCCAGCAGTCTGACGGGGACCTTGGTAGAAAAACTGTTTTTT. Translated, it gives CASSLTGTLVEKLFF.

This clonotype was counted between two and nine times. This chain links TRBV11-2 with TRBJ2-1, with TRBD1 identical over 8 bases. J lost 3 bases, V lost 1 base, and 8 bases had no gene match. The germline V gene has CDR1 SGHAT and CDR2 FQNNGV. The CDR3 loop spans 17 amino acids. CDR3 nucleotides: TGTGCCAGCAGCTTAGCCTCCCCGGGACAGGACTACAATGAGCAGTTCTTC. It specifies CASSLASPGQDYNEQFF.

The chain joins TRBV27 to TRBJ1-1, with 8 bases identical to TRBD1. Germline values: CDR1 MNHEY, CDR2 SMNVEV (reference sequence). The CDR3 sequence is 14 residues long. The V segment lost 5 bases and the J segment 1 base; nucleotides outside the gene matches: 3. The CDR3: CASSHGQGNTEAFF. The CDR3 coding sequence is TGTGCCAGCAGTCACGGACAGGGGAACACTGAAGCTTTCTTT.

For the CDR3, the DNA is TGTGCCAGCGCGGGGACTAGCGTTTCCTACGAGCAGTACTTC. Protein: CASAGTSVSYEQYF. The chain uses TRBV6-1 and TRBJ2-7; 10 bases agree with TRBD2. Unmatched junction bases numbered 5, after V lost 8 bases and J lost 1 base. The CDR3 totals 14 residues. CDR1 MNHNS and CDR2 SASEGT come from the germline V gene.

This chain uses TRBV11-2 with TRBJ2-7; D call uncertain. Trimming left V 3 bases short and J 1 base short, with 10 bases between. Germline V gives CDR1 SGHAT, CDR2 FQNNGV. The CDR3 runs 14 residues. CDR3 DNA: TGTGCCAGCAGCTTGTCCCATACTTCCTACGAGCAGTACGTC. Its protein product is CASSLSHTSYEQYV.

The chain joins TRBV24-1 to TRBJ2-6; D unclear. V was trimmed by 3 bases and J by 4 bases, leaving 9 bases between them. This CDR3 is built from 15 residues. CDR1 and CDR2 (germline): KGHDR, SFDVKD. CDR3 nucleotides: TGTGCCACCAGTGATCGCCGGGCCGGGGCCAACGTCCTGACTTTC. It is translated as CATSDRRAGANVLTF.